This T cell receptor beta chain came from a study of blood T cell repertoires in COVID-19. Study summary: The United States, Italy and Spain supplied acute and convalescent COVID-19 samples. The cDNA or gDNA used as material had been derived from T cells, B-cell-depleted T cells, or PBMCs.

V lost 5 bases, J lost 4 bases, and 8 bases stayed unmatched. CDR1 and CDR2 (germline): SNHLY, FYNNEI. CDR3 size: 14 residues. Original analysis: For nucleated cells, counts were estimated from reference gene primer amplification. Clones were read by immunoSEQ multiplex PCR, and TCRdb kept only the in-frame ones, dropping some. Clone size and V and J calls were adopted from that table, with D and trimming inferred from the DNA. The data contain under 150,000 clones, around 82% of them seen just once; the ten biggest clones take up about 3.9%. The specimen was peripheral blood. This clonotype was obtained from a man aged 55 to 69 with acute or convalescent COVID-19. The chain recombines TRBV2 with TRBJ2-7, with 7 bases aligning to TRBD1. For the CDR3, the DNA is TGTGCCAGCAGTCCGGGACAGTTACGGTACGAGCAGTACTTC. Its translation: CASSPGQLRYEQYF. Full variable domain (rest looked up from reference TRBV2 and TRBJ2-7): EPEVTQTPSHQVTQMGQEVILRCVPISNHLYFYWYRQILGQKVEFLVSFYNNEISEKSEIFDDQFSVERPDGSNFTLKIRSTKLEDSAMYFCASSPGQLRYEQYFGPGTRLTVT.